A selection of T cell receptor beta chains follows, all from one sample in a study of OX40 agonist ivuxolimab in advanced cancers. Sequencing used immunoSEQ multiplex PCR; TCRdb keeps in-frame clones, though not all of them. The sample has 20,000 to 25,000 clones, approximately 89% seen once. The sample in question was CD4+ or CD8+ T cells sorted from blood, obtained in a trial of the OX40 agonist ivuxolimab. These receptors all come from an adult with an advanced solid tumor such as melanoma, head and neck, liver or kidney cancer. CDR3s leave out the opening cysteine and the closing phenylalanine or tryptophan. Size is stated for part of the rows, as once, few or many counts, or as a class when the clone is expanded.

J	size	V	CDR3
TRBJ2-7	once	TRBV19	ASSLDSNYEQY
TRBJ2-7	-	TRBV27	ASSPLQSGEQY
TRBJ1-1	-	TRBV13	ASSPGALEAF
TRBJ2-6	-	TRBV18	ASSAQPGQGFESSGANVLT
TRBJ2-1	-	TRBV7-2	ASKTSGGAYNEQF
TRBJ1-5	-	TRBV7-2	ASSLGLVSNQPQH
TRBJ2-1	-	TRBV4-1	ASGTRLAGANNEQF
TRBJ2-7	once	TRBV10-2	ASSEGLNSYEQY
TRBJ1-4	-	TRBV6-5	ASSSSEKLF
TRBJ1-1	few	TRBV2	ASKVVTEAF
TRBJ1-2	-	TRBV18	ASSPPNKEGYGYT
TRBJ2-3	few	TRBV6-1	ASSVVARGSPALGTDTQY
TRBJ2-7	-	TRBV27	ASSLGGQGYYEQY
TRBJ2-7	-	TRBV29-1	SVTTGTAPYEQY
TRBJ2-1	-	TRBV30	AWSVGGISSYNEQF
TRBJ2-1	once	TRBV7-2	ASSFDFRNEQF
TRBJ2-5	once	TRBV9	ASSVGTSHQETQY
TRBJ1-6	few	TRBV30	AWSVTENSPLH